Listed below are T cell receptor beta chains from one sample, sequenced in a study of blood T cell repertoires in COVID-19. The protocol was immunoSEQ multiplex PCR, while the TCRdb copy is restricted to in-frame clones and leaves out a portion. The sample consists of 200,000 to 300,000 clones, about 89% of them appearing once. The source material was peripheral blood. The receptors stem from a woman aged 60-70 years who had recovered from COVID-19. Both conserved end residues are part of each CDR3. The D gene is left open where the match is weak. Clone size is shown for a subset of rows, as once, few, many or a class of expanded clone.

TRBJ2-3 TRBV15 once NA TGTGCCACCAGCAGATCCCTCTCGAGGAGCACAGATACGCAGTATTTT CATSRSLSRSTDTQYF
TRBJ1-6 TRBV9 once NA TGTGCCAGCAGCGCCCAGACAGGAGTCGGTTCACCCCTCCACTTT CASSAQTGVGSPLHF
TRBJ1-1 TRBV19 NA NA TGTGCCAGTAGTGAGCCCAGACTGATAAGGAACACTGAAGCTTTCTTT CASSEPRLIRNTEAFF
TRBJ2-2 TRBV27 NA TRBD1 TGTGCCAGCAGTTTACAGGGGGCGGGCACCGGGGAGCTGTTTTTT CASSLQGAGTGELFF
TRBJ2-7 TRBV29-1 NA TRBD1 TGCAGCGTTGTGTTCTGGGGACAGGGGGTCTCCTACGAGCAGTACTTC CSVVFWGQGVSYEQYF
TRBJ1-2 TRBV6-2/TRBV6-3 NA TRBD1 TGTGCCAGCAGTTCCCCGGACAGGTCGCAAGGCTACACCTTC CASSSPDRSQGYTF
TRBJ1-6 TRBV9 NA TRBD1 TGTGCCAGCAGCCCAGGGACAGGGGGCGGGTCACCCCTCCACTTT CASSPGTGGGSPLHF
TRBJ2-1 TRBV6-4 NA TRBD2 TGTGCCAGCAGTGTTTCGGGGGGGAACTCCTACAATGAGCAGTTCTTC CASSVSGGNSYNEQFF
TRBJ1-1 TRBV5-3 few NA TGTGCCAGAAGCTTGTCTGAACAGGGTGAGGTCGAAGCTTTCTTT CARSLSEQGEVEAFF
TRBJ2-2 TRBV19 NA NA TGTGCCAGTAGTATTTCTCGGGACACCGGGGAGCTGTTTTTT CASSISRDTGELFF
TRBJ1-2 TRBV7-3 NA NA TGTGCCAGCAGCTTACCGGGTGGCTACACCTTC CASSLPGGYTF
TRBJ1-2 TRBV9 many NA TGTGCCAGCAGTAGAGAGGGCTATGGCTACACCTTC CASSREGYGYTF
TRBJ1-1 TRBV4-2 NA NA TGTGCCAGCGACCATACGGGGTTGATTGGGAACACTGAAGCTTTCTTT CASDHTGLIGNTEAFF
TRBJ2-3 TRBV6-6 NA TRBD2 TGTGCCAGCAGGTTAGCGGGGGGGCCGAGCGATACGCAGTATTTT CASRLAGGPSDTQYF
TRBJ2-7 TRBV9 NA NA TGTGCCAGCAGCCCCTCGGAGAGCTCCTACGAGCAGTACTTC CASSPSESSYEQYF
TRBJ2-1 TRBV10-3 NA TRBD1 TGTGCCATCAGTGTGGGGACAGGGCACAATGAGCAGTTCTTC CAISVGTGHNEQFF
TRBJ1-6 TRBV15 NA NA TGTGCCACCAGCAGGGAAGCAGGGAATTCACCCCTCCACTTT CATSREAGNSPLHF
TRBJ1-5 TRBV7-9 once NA TGTGCCAGCAGCTTAGTGGGCCACCCCAATCAGCCCCAGCATTTT CASSLVGHPNQPQHF
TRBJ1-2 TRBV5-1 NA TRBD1 TGCGCCAGCAGCCCCGCCGGGACAGACTATGGCTACACCTTC CASSPAGTDYGYTF
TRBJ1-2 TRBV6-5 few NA TGTGCCAGCAGCATCGGAGCTAACTATGGCTACACCTTC CASSIGANYGYTF
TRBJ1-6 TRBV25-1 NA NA TGTGCCAGTACGAGGGGGGGAAACTCACCCCTCCACTTT CASTRGGNSPLHF
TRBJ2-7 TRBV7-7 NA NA TGTGCTAGCAGCTCAACCGGCTACGAGCAGTACTTC CASSSTGYEQYF
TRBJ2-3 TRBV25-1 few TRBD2 TGTGCCAGCAGTGCACTAGCGGGGGGAGGTACGCAGTATTTT CASSALAGGGTQYF
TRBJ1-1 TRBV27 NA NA TGTGCCAGCAGTTCCTACAGGGTTAAGAACACTGAAGCTTTCTTT CASSSYRVKNTEAFF
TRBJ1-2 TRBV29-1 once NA TGCAGCGTAGAGGACAGATCCTATGGCTACACCTTC CSVEDRSYGYTF
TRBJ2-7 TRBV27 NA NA TGTGCCAGCAGTTTAAGAGGCTACGAGCAGTACTTC CASSLRGYEQYF
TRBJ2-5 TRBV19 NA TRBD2 TGTGCCAGTAGTATGGGAGCGGGGGAAGAGACCCAGTACTTC CASSMGAGEETQYF
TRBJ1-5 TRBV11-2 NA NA TGTGCCAGCAGCTTCTATACGGATCAGCCCCAGCATTTT CASSFYTDQPQHF
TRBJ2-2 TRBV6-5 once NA TGTGCCAGCAGTTACTCGATGCGGGGAGGCACCGGGGAGCTGTTTTTT CASSYSMRGGTGELFF
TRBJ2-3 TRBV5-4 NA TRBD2 TGTGCCAGCAGCTCGGGACTAGCGGGGGGGATCACAGATACGCAGTATTTT CASSSGLAGGITDTQYF
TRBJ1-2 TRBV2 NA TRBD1 TGTGCCAGCATTCGACAGGGTGGATACTATGGCTACACCTTC CASIRQGGYYGYTF
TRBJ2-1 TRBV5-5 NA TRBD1 TGTGCCAGCAGCTTAGGGCCGGGACAGGGGGTAGGGAAGCAGTTCTTC CASSLGPGQGVGKQFF
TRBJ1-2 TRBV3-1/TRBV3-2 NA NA TGTGCCAGCAGCCAGCAGCTCAACAGGGCGATCTATGGCTACACCTTC CASSQQLNRAIYGYTF
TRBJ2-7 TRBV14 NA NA TGTGCCAGCAGCCAAGACAGGGTTTCGCTCTACGAGCAGTACTTC CASSQDRVSLYEQYF
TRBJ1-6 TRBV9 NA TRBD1 TGTGCCAGCAGCGTAGGACAGGGCAATTCACCCCTCCACTTT CASSVGQGNSPLHF
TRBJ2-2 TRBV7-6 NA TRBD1 TGTGCCAGCAGCGCACGACAGGGGGCAGTCACCGGGGAGCTGTTTTTT CASSARQGAVTGELFF
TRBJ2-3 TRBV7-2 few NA TGTGCCAGCAGCTTAGAGCGGGCAGATACGCAGTATTTT CASSLERADTQYF
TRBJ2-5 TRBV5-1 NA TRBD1 TGCGCCAGCAGCTTGGGGGACAGGGGGCGCGAGGTGAGAGAGACCCAGTACTTC CASSLGDRGREVRETQYF
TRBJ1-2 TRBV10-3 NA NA TGTGCCATCAGTGAGTCGGACCAGGGAGGCTACACCTTC CAISESDQGGYTF
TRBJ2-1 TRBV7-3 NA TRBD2 TGTGCCAGCAGCCCCGGGCGGGGGGTCTACAATGAGCAGTTCTTC CASSPGRGVYNEQFF
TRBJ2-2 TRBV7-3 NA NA TGTGCCAGCAGCTTAACGAGCGCAGGGATCGGGGAGCTGTTTTTT CASSLTSAGIGELFF
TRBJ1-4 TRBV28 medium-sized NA TGTGCCAGCAGTGAACATGACTCCTCCGCCCGCGAAAAACTGTTTTTT CASSEHDSSAREKLFF
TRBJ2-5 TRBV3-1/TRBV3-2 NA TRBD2 TGTGCCAGCAGCCAACGGGGTGGGGGACTAGCGGGGCACCAAGAGACCCAGTACTTC CASSQRGGGLAGHQETQYF
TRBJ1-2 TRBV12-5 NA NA TGTGCTAGTGGTACCGGGGGCTATGGCTACACCTTC CASGTGGYGYTF
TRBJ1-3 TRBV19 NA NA TGTGCCAGTAAACCACAGGAGTCTGGAAACACCATATATTTT CASKPQESGNTIYF
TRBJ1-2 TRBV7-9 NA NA TGTGCCAGCAGCTCGGGGGGAAACTATGGCTACACCTTC CASSSGGNYGYTF
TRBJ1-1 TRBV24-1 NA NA TGTGCCACCAGGCGGACAGCCAACACTGAAGCTTTCTTT CATRRTANTEAFF
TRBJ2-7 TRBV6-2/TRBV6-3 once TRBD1 TGTGCCAGCAGTAATTCCGGGACAGGGAGATACGAGCAGTACTTC CASSNSGTGRYEQYF
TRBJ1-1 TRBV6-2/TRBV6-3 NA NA TGTGCCAGCAGTACCGTGGGGGAGGGGGACACTGAAGCTTTCTTT CASSTVGEGDTEAFF
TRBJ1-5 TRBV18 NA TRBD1 TGTGCCAGCTCACCAGCAGGGGGGTACAATCAGCCCCAGCATTTT CASSPAGGYNQPQHF
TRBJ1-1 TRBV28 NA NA TGTGCCAGCAGTTTGCAGAGAGGCACTGAAGCTTTCTTT CASSLQRGTEAFF
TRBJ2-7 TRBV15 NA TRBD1 TGTGCCACCAGCAGGGACAGGGTAAGCTCCTACGAGCAGTACTTC CATSRDRVSSYEQYF
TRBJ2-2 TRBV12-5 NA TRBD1 TGTGCTAGTGGATGGTCCGGGACAGGGGACACCGGGGAGCTGTTTTTT CASGWSGTGDTGELFF
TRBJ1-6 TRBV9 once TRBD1 TGTGCCAGCACAAACCTTAACAGGGGAAATTCACCCCTCCACTTT CASTNLNRGNSPLHF
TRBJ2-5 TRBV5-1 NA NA TGCGCCAGCAGCCCCCGCAGGGCCGTCCAAGAGACCCAGTACTTC CASSPRRAVQETQYF
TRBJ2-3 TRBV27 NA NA TGTGCCAGCAGTTGGAGGGAAACAGATACGCAGTATTTT CASSWRETDTQYF
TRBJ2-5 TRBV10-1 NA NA TGCGCCAGCAGTGACCTTTTCCTCCGGGACTTCAAAGAGACCCAGTACTTC CASSDLFLRDFKETQYF
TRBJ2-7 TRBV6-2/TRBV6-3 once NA TGTGCCAGCAGTTTTGAGAAATTTTACTACGAGCAGTACTTC CASSFEKFYYEQYF